Listed below are T cell receptor beta chains from one sample, sequenced in a study of metastatic and nonmetastatic thyroid tumors. TCRdb ran MiXCR on the PCR reads. The data contain 36,000 or so clones, about 32% of them seen just once; the ten biggest clones take up roughly 16%. Sequenced input: tumor tissue. The receptors originated from a female donor with papillary thyroid cancer or a benign thyroid nodule (not recorded which). Some clones in this sample may be carry-over from other donors' samples. The CDR3 runs from the conserved cysteine through the conserved F or W. D genes are given only for firm matches. Size values are once, few and many counts, or a class for expanded clones, and some rows have none.

NA	TRBV2	TRBJ1-2	few	CASNRDRTNYGYTF	TGTGCCAGCAATAGGGACCGAACTAACTATGGCTACACCTTC
NA	TRBV28	TRBJ2-7	NA	CASRTGSSWQYF	TGTGCCAGCAGAACAGGGAGTTCGTGGCAGTACTTC
NA	TRBV6-2/TRBV6-3	TRBJ1-1	NA	CASTPYAARGEAFF	TGTGCCAGCACCCCGTATGCGGCGAGGGGCGAAGCTTTCTTT
NA	TRBV7-6	TRBJ1-2	NA	CASSSGVSGSRIGGYTF	TGTGCCAGCAGCTCTGGGGTCTCGGGGTCCCGCATCGGGGGCTACACCTTC
TRBD1	TRBV11-2	TRBJ1-2	NA	CASSYTGGGTYGYTF	TGTGCCAGCAGCTACACAGGGGGCGGGACCTATGGCTACACCTTC
TRBD1	TRBV27	TRBJ2-7	NA	CASSRQGHSYEQYF	TGTGCCAGCAGCCGACAGGGGCACTCCTACGAGCAGTACTTC
TRBD2	TRBV20-1	TRBJ2-3	NA	CSARALAGGRTDTQYF	TGCAGTGCTAGAGCTCTAGCGGGAGGGAGGACAGATACGCAGTATTTT
NA	TRBV6-1	TRBJ2-6	few	CASSEITGWGTGANVPTF	NA
TRBD1	TRBV18	TRBJ1-4	NA	CASSPRTGYEKLFF	TGTGCCAGCTCACCACGGACAGGGTACGAAAAACTGTTTTTT
TRBD2	TRBV6-1	TRBJ2-7	NA	CASQAARGGTYEQYF	TGTGCCAGTCAGGCGGCGCGGGGGGGTACCTACGAGCAGTACTTC